Included here is one T cell receptor beta chain sequence, with context. The data stem from a study of blood T cell repertoires in COVID-19. Trimming cost V 1 base and J 5 bases; bases outside gene matches: 14. The CDR3 consists of 18 residues. In germline, CDR1 is SGHDN, CDR2 FVKESK. The protocol was immunoSEQ multiplex PCR, while the TCRdb copy is restricted to in-frame clones and leaves out a portion. The sample includes around 330,000 clones, roughly 85% of them seen just once. The sample taken for sequencing was PBMCs or T cells enriched from blood (not recorded which). This chain joins TRBV14 and TRBJ2-4; 7 bases agree with TRBD1. The clonotype was recovered from a woman in her twenties or thirties who had been exposed to COVID-19. CDR3 loop: CASSQGVSDRLMENIQYF. CDR3 nucleotides: TGTGCCAGCAGCCAAGGTGTCTCGGACAGGTTGATGGAAAACATTCAGTACTTC.